The rows below give T cell receptor beta chains drawn from one sample of a study of blood T cell repertoires in COVID-19. TCRdb keeps only in-frame clones here, not all; method: immunoSEQ multiplex PCR. This table holds roughly 500,000 clones, more than 85% found once. Sample: PBMCs or T cells enriched from blood (not recorded which). All receptors derive from a woman aged 60-75 years who had recovered from COVID-19. Each CDR3 is given with its conserved first and last residue. The order of the fields is D gene, clone size, V gene, J gene, CDR3 length, CDR3 DNA, CDR3 protein. A D gene is named only where the DNA matches it firmly. Some rows have no size entry. The others give once, few or many, or a class for an expanded clone.

>TRBD1|few|TRBV6-5|TRBJ1-5|14
TGTGCCAGCAGTTACCGACAGGGTAGGGGTCCCCAGCATTTT
CASSYRQGRGPQHF
>.|once|TRBV6-6|TRBJ2-1|14
TGTGCCAGCAGTTCCCTGGGGAGGATCAATGAGCAGTTCTTC
CASSSLGRINEQFF
>.|.|TRBV9|TRBJ1-1|14
TGTGCCAGCAGCCCTGAGCAAAGCTACACTGAAGCTTTCTTT
CASSPEQSYTEAFF
>.|.|TRBV24-1|TRBJ1-5|13
TGTGCCACCTATTGGTGGGGAGGGCAGCCCCAGCATTTT
CATYWWGGQPQHF
>TRBD1|.|TRBV13|TRBJ1-3|17
TGTGCCAGCAGCTTAGGGCCAGGGGGCTACTCTGGAAACACCATATATTTT
CASSLGPGGYSGNTIYF
>.|.|TRBV28|TRBJ2-5|15
TGTGCCACCTTTGGAGACGGTGCGGTCCGGGAGACCCAGTACTTC
CATFGDGAVRETQYF
>TRBD1|few|TRBV12-5|TRBJ1-2|15
TGTGCTAGTGGTGGCACGGACAGGGGGCGAGGTGGCTACACCTTC
CASGGTDRGRGGYTF
>.|.|TRBV10-1|TRBJ2-5|13
TGCGCCAGCAGTGAGAGCTACGGGGAGACCCAGTACTTC
CASSESYGETQYF
>TRBD1|few|TRBV18|TRBJ1-6|15
TGTGCCAGCTCACCTTCTGACAGGGGAAATTCACCCCTCCACTTT
CASSPSDRGNSPLHF
>.|.|TRBV5-1|TRBJ2-5|15
TGCGCCAGCAGCCAGGTGGGGCAGGGAGGCGAGACCCAGTACTTC
CASSQVGQGGETQYF
>TRBD2|once|TRBV5-4|TRBJ2-3|19
TGTGCCAGCAGCTTGGCACTAGGGTCGACGGGGGGGTCCACAGATACGCAGTATTTT
CASSLALGSTGGSTDTQYF
>.|.|TRBV7-2|TRBJ2-1|14
TGTGCCAGCAGCCAGACAGACTTCTACAATGAGCAGTTCTTC
CASSQTDFYNEQFF
>.|.|TRBV19|TRBJ2-7|13
TGTGCCAGTAAACGTGGAGGCTACTACGAGCAGTACTTC
CASKRGGYYEQYF
>.|.|TRBV5-1|TRBJ2-6|15
TGCGCCAGCAGACCCGGTCCTTCTGGGGCCAACGTCCTGACTTTC
CASRPGPSGANVLTF
>.|.|TRBV5-1|TRBJ2-5|15
TGCGCCAGCAGCACCCAGACAGGGAAGGGAGGGACCCAGTACTTC
CASSTQTGKGGTQYF
>.|.|TRBV6-5|TRBJ2-3|12
TGTGCCAGCAGAAGCGACGGAGGGACGCAGTATTTT
CASRSDGGTQYF
>.|.|TRBV2|TRBJ2-7|11
TGTGCCAGCAGTGCCGGGTACGAGCAGTACTTC
CASSAGYEQYF
>TRBD1|.|TRBV29-1|TRBJ1-1|16
TGCAGCGTCCTGGGACAGGGGGGTGGCATGAACACTGAAGCTTTCTTT
CSVLGQGGGMNTEAFF
>.|once|TRBV11-2|TRBJ2-3|14
TGTGCCAGCAGCCCCTGGTCCAGCGCAGATACGCAGTATTTT
CASSPWSSADTQYF
>TRBD2|.|TRBV2|TRBJ2-2|16
TGTGCCAGCAGTCGAGAACTCGGGGGGGCAGACGGGGAGCTGTTTTTT
CASSRELGGADGELFF
>TRBD1|.|TRBV10-1|TRBJ2-3|17
TGCGCCAGCAGTGAGAAAAGAGGGACAGGGGGTACAGATACGCAGTATTTT
CASSEKRGTGGTDTQYF
>.|.|TRBV29-1|TRBJ1-6|14
TGCAGCGTGTCGGGAGGTCCTGGTAATTCACCCCTCCACTTT
CSVSGGPGNSPLHF
>TRBD1|.|TRBV6-4|TRBJ1-2|14
TGTGCCAGCAGAGCCGACAGGGGGAGTTATGGCTACACCTTC
CASRADRGSYGYTF
>.|.|TRBV6-5|TRBJ1-2|13
TGTGCCACTCGGGCAGGGACTAACTATGGCTACACCTTC
CATRAGTNYGYTF
>TRBD1|.|TRBV5-8|TRBJ2-4|14
TGTGCCAGCATTCCCCAAGACAGGGGTGACATTCAGTACTTC
CASIPQDRGDIQYF
>.|.|TRBV18|TRBJ2-2|13
TGTGCCAGCTCACCTCGGGTCACCGGGGAGCTGTTTTTT
CASSPRVTGELFF
>TRBD1|.|TRBV10-3|TRBJ1-1|13
TGTGCCATCAGTGCGGACAGGGATAGGGCAGCTTTCTTT
CAISADRDRAAFF
>.|.|TRBV11-3|TRBJ1-4|14
TGTGCCAGCACCCAAACCGGGGGTAATGAAAAACTGTTTTTT
CASTQTGGNEKLFF